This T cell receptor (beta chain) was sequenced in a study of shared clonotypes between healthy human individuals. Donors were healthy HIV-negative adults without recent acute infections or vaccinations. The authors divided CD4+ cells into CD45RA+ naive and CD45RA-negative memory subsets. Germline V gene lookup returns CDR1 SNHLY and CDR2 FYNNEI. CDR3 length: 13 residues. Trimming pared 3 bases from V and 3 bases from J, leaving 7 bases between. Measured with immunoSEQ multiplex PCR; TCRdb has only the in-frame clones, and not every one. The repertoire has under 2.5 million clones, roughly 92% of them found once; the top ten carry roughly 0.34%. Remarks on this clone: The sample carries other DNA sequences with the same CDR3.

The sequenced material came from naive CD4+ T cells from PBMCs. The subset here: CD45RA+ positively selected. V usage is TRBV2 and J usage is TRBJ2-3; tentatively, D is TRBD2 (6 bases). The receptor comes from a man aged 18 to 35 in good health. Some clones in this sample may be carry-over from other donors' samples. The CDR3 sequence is CASSEGGTDTQYF. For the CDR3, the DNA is TGTGCCAGCAGTGAGGGGGGTACAGATACGCAGTATTTT.